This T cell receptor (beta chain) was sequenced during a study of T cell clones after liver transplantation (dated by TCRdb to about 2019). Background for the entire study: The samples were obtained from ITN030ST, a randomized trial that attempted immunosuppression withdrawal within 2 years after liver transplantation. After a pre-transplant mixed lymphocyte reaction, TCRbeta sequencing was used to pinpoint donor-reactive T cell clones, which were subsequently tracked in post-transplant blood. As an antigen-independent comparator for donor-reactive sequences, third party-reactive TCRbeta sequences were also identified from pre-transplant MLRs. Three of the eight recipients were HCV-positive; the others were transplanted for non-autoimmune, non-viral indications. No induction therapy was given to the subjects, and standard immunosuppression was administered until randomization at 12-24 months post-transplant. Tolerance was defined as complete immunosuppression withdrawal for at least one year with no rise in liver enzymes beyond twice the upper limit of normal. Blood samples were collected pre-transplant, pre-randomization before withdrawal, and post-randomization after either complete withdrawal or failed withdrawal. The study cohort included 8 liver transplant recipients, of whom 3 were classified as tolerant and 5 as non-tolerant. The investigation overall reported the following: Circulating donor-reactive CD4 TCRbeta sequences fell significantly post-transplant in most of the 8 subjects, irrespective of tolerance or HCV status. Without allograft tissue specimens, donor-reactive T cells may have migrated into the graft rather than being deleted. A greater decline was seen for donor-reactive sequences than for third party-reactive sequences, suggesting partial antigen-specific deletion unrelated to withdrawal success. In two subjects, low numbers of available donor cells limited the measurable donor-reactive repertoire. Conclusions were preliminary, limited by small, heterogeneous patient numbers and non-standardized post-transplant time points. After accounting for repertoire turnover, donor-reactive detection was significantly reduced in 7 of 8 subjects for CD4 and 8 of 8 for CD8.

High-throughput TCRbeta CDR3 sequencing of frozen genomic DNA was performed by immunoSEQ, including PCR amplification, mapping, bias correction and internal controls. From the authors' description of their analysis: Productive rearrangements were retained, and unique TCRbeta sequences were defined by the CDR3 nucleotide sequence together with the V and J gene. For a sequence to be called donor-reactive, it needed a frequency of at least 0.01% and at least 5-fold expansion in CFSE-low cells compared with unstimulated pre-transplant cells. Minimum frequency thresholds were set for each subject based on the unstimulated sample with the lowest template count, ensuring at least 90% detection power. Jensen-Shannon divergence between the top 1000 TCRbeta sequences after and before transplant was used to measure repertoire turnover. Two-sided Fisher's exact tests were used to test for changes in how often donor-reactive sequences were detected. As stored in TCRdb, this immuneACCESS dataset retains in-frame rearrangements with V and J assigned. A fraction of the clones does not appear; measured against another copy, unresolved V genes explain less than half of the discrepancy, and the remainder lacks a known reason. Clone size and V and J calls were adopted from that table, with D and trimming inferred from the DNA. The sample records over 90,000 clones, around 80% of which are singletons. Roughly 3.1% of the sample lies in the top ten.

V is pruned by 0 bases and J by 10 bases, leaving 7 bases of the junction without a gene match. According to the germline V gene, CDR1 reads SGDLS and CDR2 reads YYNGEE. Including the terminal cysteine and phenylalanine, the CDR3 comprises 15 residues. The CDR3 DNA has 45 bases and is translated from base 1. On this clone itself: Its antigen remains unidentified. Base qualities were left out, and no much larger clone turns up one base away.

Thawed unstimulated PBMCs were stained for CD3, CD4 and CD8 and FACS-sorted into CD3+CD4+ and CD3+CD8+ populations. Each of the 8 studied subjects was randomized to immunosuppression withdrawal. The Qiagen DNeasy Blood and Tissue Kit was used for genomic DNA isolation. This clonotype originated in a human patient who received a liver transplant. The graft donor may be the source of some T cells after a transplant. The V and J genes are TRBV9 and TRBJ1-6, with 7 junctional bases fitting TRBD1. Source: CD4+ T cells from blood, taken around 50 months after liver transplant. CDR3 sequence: CASSVDGTERSPLHF. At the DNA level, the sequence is TGTGCCAGCAGCGTAGACGGGACAGAGCGATCACCCCTCCACTTT.